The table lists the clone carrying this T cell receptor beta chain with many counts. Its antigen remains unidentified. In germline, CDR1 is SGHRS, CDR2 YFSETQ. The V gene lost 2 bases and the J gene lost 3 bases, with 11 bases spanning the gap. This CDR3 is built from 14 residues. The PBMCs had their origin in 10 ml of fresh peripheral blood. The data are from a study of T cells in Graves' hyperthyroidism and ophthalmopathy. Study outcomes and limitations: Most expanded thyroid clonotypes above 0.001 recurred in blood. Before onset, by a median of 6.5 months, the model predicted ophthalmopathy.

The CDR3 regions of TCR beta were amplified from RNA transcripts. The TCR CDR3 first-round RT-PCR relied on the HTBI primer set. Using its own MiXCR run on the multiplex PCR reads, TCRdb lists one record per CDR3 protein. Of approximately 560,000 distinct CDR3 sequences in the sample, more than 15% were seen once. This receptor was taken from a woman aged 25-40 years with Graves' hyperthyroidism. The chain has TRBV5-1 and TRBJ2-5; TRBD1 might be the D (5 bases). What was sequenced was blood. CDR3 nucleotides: TGCGCCAGCAGCTTCGGCCAGGGTGAAGAGACCCAGTACTTC. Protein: CASSFGQGEETQYF.